This T cell receptor beta chain stems from a study of shared clonotypes between healthy human individuals. CD45RO-negative cells were positively selected for CCR7, leaving out terminally differentiated effector memory CD45RA+ cells. Donors, healthy HIV-negative adults, lacked recent acute infections or vaccinations. The CDR3 is made up of 13 amino acids. The germline CDR1 and CDR2 sequences are MDHEN and SYDVKM. V was cut by 7 bases and J by 5 bases, with 14 bases left in between. The method was immunoSEQ multiplex PCR; TCRdb's version includes in-frame clones alone and lacks a portion of them. Of approximately 810,000 clones listed, 85% to 95% are singletons.

Sequencing was performed on naive CD8+ T cells sorted from blood. J is TRBJ2-5 and V is TRBV28; D remains ambiguous. The TCR comes from a man between 25 and 39 years old in good health. CDR3 bases: TGTGCCAGCACGCCCGAAGGTTGGGAGACCCAGTACTTC. Amino acid sequence: CASTPEGWETQYF.